These 31 T cell receptor beta chains originate from one sample sequenced in a study of blood T cell repertoires in COVID-19 (TCRdb year 2020). Library creation used the immunoSEQ multiplex PCR assay. TCRdb's version of the immuneACCESS table is confined to in-frame rearrangements and falls short of the full clone set. An unresolved V gene accounts for under half of the shortfall where checked; the remainder is of unknown origin. The sample table shows 270,000 or so clones, and approximately 89% are seen once. The ten largest account for around 4.6% of the sample. Sequencing was done on a sample of peripheral blood. Every receptor here comes from a woman aged 40 to 50 who had recovered from COVID-19.

The chain employs TRBV5-1 and TRBJ2-1; TRBD1 matches 10 bases. The CDR3 spans 15 residues. Germline CDR1 reads SGHRS; CDR2 reads YFSETQ. J gave up 7 bases and V 5 bases, and 9 bases lay outside the gene matches. In DNA, the CDR3 is TGCGCCAGCAGGTCCGGGACAGGGGTAATTAATGAGCAGTTCTTC. Translated, it gives CASRSGTGVINEQFF.

V gene TRBV11-2 combines with J gene TRBJ2-7; 8 bases align to TRBD2. The CDR3 contains 14 residues. V shed 4 bases, J shed 2 bases, and the junction held 4 bases outside the gene matches. The germline V gene has CDR1 SGHAT and CDR2 FQNNGV. CDR3 sequence reads: CASSSGGMTYEQYV. The CDR3 nucleotides are TGTGCCAGCAGCTCGGGGGGGATGACCTACGAGCAGTACGTC.

The rearrangement joins TRBV3-1 (or the pseudogene TRBV3-2) to TRBJ1-4; 7 nucleotides line up with TRBD1. With 0 bases clipped from V and 4 bases from J, the junction kept 2 bases outside the gene matches. Germline CDR1 and CDR2: LGHDT and YNNKEL (reference sequence). CDR3 length: 15 amino acids. The CDR3 bases are TGTGCCAGCAGCCAAGAACGGGACAGTAATGAAAAACTGTTTTTT. Protein: CASSQERDSNEKLFF.

The chain recombines TRBV7-9 with TRBJ2-5, with 8 bases lining up with TRBD2. V lost 6 bases and J lost 1; bases outside the gene matches: 1. CDR3 length equals 13 residues. Germline V gene data show CDR1 as SEHNR and CDR2 as FQNEAQ (reference sequence). The CDR3 is CASRREVQETQYF. For the CDR3, the DNA is TGTGCCAGCAGGCGGGAGGTCCAAGAGACCCAGTACTTC. The full variable domain, completed using reference TRBV7-9 and TRBJ2-5, is DTGVSQNPRHKITKRGQNVTFRCDPISEHNRLYWYRQTLGQGPEFLTYFQNEAQLEKSRLLSDRFSAERPKGSFSTLEIQRTEQGDSAMYLCASRREVQETQYFGPGTRLLVL.

V gene TRBV18 combines with J gene TRBJ2-3; D ambiguous. This CDR3 is built from 13 residues. Trimming cost V 5 bases and J 1 base, with 7 bases left between them. Germline loops: CDR1 KGHSH, CDR2 LQKENI. The chain's CDR3 is CASSNMRTDTQYF. In DNA, the CDR3 is TGTGCCAGCTCAAACATGCGCACAGATACGCAGTATTTT.

V gene TRBV6-1 combines with J gene TRBJ1-2; TRBD1 matches 9 bases. CDR3 size: 15 residues. After removal of 2 bases from V and 8 bases from J, the junction contained 9 bases not matched to a gene. Germline lookup yields CDR1 MNHNS and CDR2 SASEGT. The CDR3 here is CASSEFPQGAKGYTF. The CDR3 region has the DNA TGTGCCAGCAGTGAATTTCCACAGGGGGCGAAAGGCTACACCTTC.

The chain couples TRBV25-1 to TRBJ2-5, with 8 bases that match TRBD1. With V trimmed by 3 bases and J by 5 bases, 8 bases remained unmatched. Germline V gene lookup returns CDR1 MGHDK and CDR2 SYGVNS. There are 15 residues in the CDR3. The CDR3 DNA sequence: TGTGCCAGCAGTGACCCGGACAGGGCACAGGAGACCCAGTACTTC. This encodes CASSDPDRAQETQYF. Supplemented by reference TRBV25-1 and TRBJ2-5, the full variable domain reads EADIYQTPRYLVIGTGKKITLECSQTMGHDKMYWYQQDPGMELHLIHYSYGVNSTEKGDLSSESTVSRIRTEHFPLTLESARPSHTSQYLCASSDPDRAQETQYFGPGTRLLVL.

This chain links TRBV5-4 with TRBJ2-3; 9 bases fit TRBD2. This CDR3 region has 14 residues. V lost 5 bases to trimming and J lost 4 bases; unmatched junction nucleotides: 5. The germline CDR1 and CDR2 sequences are SGHNT and YYREEE (reference sequence). The CDR3 region is CASSVLAGSDTQYF. The DNA of the CDR3 is TGTGCCAGCAGTGTGCTAGCGGGGTCAGATACGCAGTATTTT. Full variable domain (rest looked up from reference TRBV5-4 and TRBJ2-3): ETGVTQSPTHLIKTRGQQVTLRCSSQSGHNTVSWYQQALGQGPQFIFQYYREEENGRGNFPPRFSGLQFPNYSSELNVNALELDDSALYLCASSVLAGSDTQYFGPGTRLTVL.

This chain joins TRBV28 and TRBJ1-1, with 10 positions matching TRBD1. CDR3 length equals 14 residues. J gave up 7 bases and V 5 bases, and 7 bases lay outside the gene matches. CDR1 is MDHEN and CDR2 is SYDVKM in the germline V gene. The CDR3 here is CASSKGQGINEAFF. Written as DNA, the CDR3 is TGTGCCAGCAGTAAGGGACAGGGGATTAATGAAGCTTTCTTT.

This clone has just one count. This chain links TRBV3-1 (or the pseudogene TRBV3-2) with TRBJ1-4, with D perhaps matching TRBD1 (5 bases). V was clipped by 3 bases and J by 4 bases, with 27 bases between them. Germline CDR1 is LGHDT and CDR2 is YNNKEL (reference sequence). This CDR3 contains 20 residues. The DNA for the CDR3 is TGTGCCAGCAGCCACCACGACAAAAACTTATTGGCAGGGCTTAATGAAAAACTGTTTTTT. Amino acids: CASSHHDKNLLAGLNEKLFF.

Written as DNA, the CDR3 is TGTGCCATCAGTGAGTCGATTTTGGTACAGGGGAGCTTAAGGCCCCAGCATTTT. Protein: CAISESILVQGSLRPQHF. The J gene is TRBJ1-5, the V gene TRBV10-3, with 7 positions matching TRBD1. Looked up from germline, CDR1 is ENHRY and CDR2 is SYGVKD. The CDR3 runs to 18 residues. V lost 0 bases, J lost 9 bases, and 17 bases stayed unmatched.

This chain links TRBV12-3 or TRBV12-4 with TRBJ1-1; no firm D call. This CDR3 contains 13 residues. With 5 bases removed from V and 0 bases from J, the gap between germline ends came to 7 bases. Here the CDR3 reads CASSPQMNTEAFF. CDR3 nucleotides: TGTGCCAGCAGTCCCCAGATGAACACTGAAGCTTTCTTT.

CDR3 residues: CASSLQFNYGYTF. The CDR3 bases are TGTGCCAGCAGCTTACAGTTTAACTATGGCTACACCTTC. The chain carries TRBV12-3 or TRBV12-4 and TRBJ1-2; D gene uncertain. CDR3 length: 13 residues. V was trimmed by 6 bases and J by 1 base, leaving 9 bases between them.

V is TRBV19 and J is TRBJ2-7; 7 nucleotides line up with TRBD2. After removal of 5 bases from V and 1 base from J, the junction contained 5 bases not matched to a gene. The CDR3 sequence is 14 residues long. Germline V gene lookup returns CDR1 LNHDA and CDR2 SQIVND (reference sequence). The CDR3 loop reads CASSVGGSSYEQYF. The CDR3 coding sequence is TGTGCCAGTAGTGTGGGAGGGTCTTCCTACGAGCAGTACTTC.

The chain links TRBV3-1 (or the pseudogene TRBV3-2) to TRBJ2-7, with D hard to call. Deletions cut 2 bases from V and 3 bases from J, with 11 bases between. This CDR3 contains 14 residues. Germline CDR1 LGHDT, CDR2 YNNKEL (reference sequence). The CDR3 nucleotides read TGTGCCAGCAGCCAATCCAACAGAAACTACGAGCAGTACTTC. Protein: CASSQSNRNYEQYF.

The sample holds one count of this clone. This chain uses TRBV30 with TRBJ1-1, with a possible D match to TRBD1 (5 bases). V lost 2 bases, J lost 0 bases, and 16 bases lay in between. This CDR3 contains 16 residues. CDR1 and CDR2 from the germline V gene are GTSNPN and SVGIG (reference sequence). CDR3 protein: CAWSWTTDNMNTEAFF. The DNA of the CDR3 is TGTGCCTGGAGTTGGACAACCGATAACATGAACACTGAAGCTTTCTTT. The variable domain in full, completed from reference TRBV30 and TRBJ1-1, reads SQTIHQWPATLVQPVGSPLSLECTVEGTSNPNLYWYRQAAGRGLQLLFYSVGIGQISSEVPQNLSASRPQDRQFILSSKKLLLSDSGFYLCAWSWTTDNMNTEAFFGQGTRLTVV.

V is TRBV9 and J is TRBJ1-1, with 7 bases that match TRBD1. The germline gives CDR1 SGDLS, CDR2 YYNGEE. With 4 bases clipped from V and 0 bases from J, the junction kept 15 bases outside the gene matches. The CDR3 consists of 18 residues. The CDR3 spells CASSKNRDRGLMNTEAFF. The DNA for the CDR3 is TGTGCCAGCAGCAAGAACCGGGACAGAGGGCTCATGAACACTGAAGCTTTCTTT.

The chain carries TRBV4-3 and TRBJ2-3, with 8 bases lining up with TRBD2. The germline V gene encodes CDR1 LGHNA and CDR2 YSLEER. V was clipped by 0 bases and J by 0 bases; unmatched bases: 8. The CDR3 extends over 18 amino acids. CDR3 coding DNA: TGCGCCAGCAGCCAAGACCCGAATAGCGGGGCTAGCACAGATACGCAGTATTTT. Protein product: CASSQDPNSGASTDTQYF.

The genes are TRBV3-1 (or the pseudogene TRBV3-2) and TRBJ2-1, with 7 bases fitting TRBD2. Germline V gene data show CDR1 as LGHDT and CDR2 as YNNKEL (reference sequence). The CDR3 loop spans 16 amino acids. Unmatched junction bases numbered 9, after V lost 2 bases and J lost 5 bases. CDR3 residues: CASSQFSGANNNEQFF. The CDR3 bases are TGTGCCAGCAGCCAATTCAGCGGGGCCAACAACAATGAGCAGTTCTTC.

This clone was seen a handful of times. The rearrangement links TRBV6-1 to TRBJ2-2; a possible D gene is TRBD2 (6 bases). The CDR3 length is 13 residues. Trimming took off 6 bases at V and 8 bases at J, with 13 bases between the two ends. Looked up from germline, CDR1 is MNHNS and CDR2 is SASEGT. CDR3 DNA sequence: TGTGCCAGCAGCCGGGACTTACCTGGGGAGCTGTTTTTT. This encodes CASSRDLPGELFF.

The chain has TRBV6-5 and TRBJ1-4, with 8 bases identical to TRBD1. This CDR3 is 16 amino acids long. Germline CDR1 MNHEY, CDR2 SVGAGI. V was clipped by 0 bases and J by 4 bases; unmatched bases: 4. CDR3 sequence (DNA): TGTGCCAGCAGTTACTCGGACAGGGCCAATAATGAAAAACTGTTTTTT. Translating gives CASSYSDRANNEKLFF.

The V call is TRBV15, the J call TRBJ2-1; D may be TRBD2 (6 bases). The V end lost 5 bases, the J end lost 10 bases, and 15 bases lay between the germline ends. The CDR3 spans 13 residues. Germline V gene data show CDR1 as LNHNV and CDR2 as YYDKDF (reference sequence). CDR3 DNA: TGTGCCACCAGCTCCCGGGGGTCCGGCGAGCAGTTCTTC. Its translation: CATSSRGSGEQFF.

The V gene is TRBV6-2 or TRBV6-3, the J gene TRBJ2-3; D call uncertain. Germline V gene data show CDR1 as MNHEY and CDR2 as SVGEGT. Trimming took 5 bases from V and 2 from J, leaving 11 bases between them. This CDR3 has 14 residues. DNA for the CDR3: TGTGCCAGCAGTCCCCAACTTCTCACAGATACGCAGTATTTT. This gives the protein CASSPQLLTDTQYF.

V and J are TRBV28 and TRBJ1-5; D call uncertain. Per germline, CDR1 MDHEN and CDR2 SYDVKM. Trimming removed 5 bases from V and 5 bases from J, with 16 bases in between. CDR3 length: 15 residues. This CDR3 reads CASSLGGSRDQPQHF. CDR3 DNA: TGTGCCAGCAGTCTCGGCGGGTCCAGAGATCAGCCCCAGCATTTT.

This clone showed up just once. The V gene is TRBV3-1 (or the pseudogene TRBV3-2), the J gene TRBJ1-1, with 7 bases that match TRBD1. V lost 5 bases, J lost 3 bases, and 6 bases stayed unmatched. CDR1 and CDR2 from the germline V gene are LGHDT and YNNKEL (reference sequence). This CDR3 comprises 14 residues. In nucleotides, the CDR3 is TGTGCCAGCAGCGCCACGACAGGGTACACTGAAGCTTTCTTT. It specifies CASSATTGYTEAFF.

The CDR3 here is CASSLGGLTGELFF. The CDR3 region has the DNA TGTGCCAGCAGCTTAGGGGGGCTAACCGGGGAGCTGTTTTTT. The gene calls are TRBV7-9 and TRBJ2-2; tentatively, D is TRBD1 (6 bases). The CDR3 spans 14 residues. Per germline, CDR1 SEHNR and CDR2 FQNEAQ (reference sequence). V was trimmed by 1 base and J by 5 bases, leaving 8 bases between them.

This clone appeared once. This chain connects TRBV6-5 to TRBJ1-2; tentatively, D is TRBD1 (5 bases). This CDR3 is built from 14 residues. Germline V lookup: CDR1 MNHEY, CDR2 SVGAGI. V shed 7 bases and J shed 6 bases, with 18 bases lying between them. CDR3 bases: TGTGCCAGCACCAGGGATTCGTTTGTAGATGGCTACACCTTC. Encoded protein: CASTRDSFVDGYTF.

The chain carries TRBV7-3 and TRBJ2-1; 14 bases map to TRBD2. CDR1 is SGHTA and CDR2 is FQGTGA in the germline V gene. The CDR3 is 17 amino acids. The V and J ends lost 5 bases and 5 bases, in that order; junction bases with no gene match: 8. Written as DNA, the CDR3 is TGTGCCAGCAGCCCACTCGGACTAGCGGGGGGCAACAATGAGCAGTTCTTC. Protein sequence: CASSPLGLAGGNNEQFF.

The chain is built from TRBV10-1 and TRBJ2-7; 8 positions match TRBD1. CDR1 WNHNN and CDR2 SYGVQD come from the germline V gene (reference sequence). The CDR3 sequence is 13 residues long. Trimming took 4 bases from V and 5 from J; bases not matched to a gene: 4. CDR3 in DNA: TGCGCCAGCAGTGGGACAGGGAGCAACGAGCAGTACTTC. It translates to CASSGTGSNEQYF.

The V call is TRBV5-5, the J call TRBJ2-1; 11 bases map to TRBD2. The CDR3 contains 18 residues. Germline V gene sequence: CDR1 SGHKS, CDR2 YYEKEE (reference sequence). J gave up 4 bases and V 4 bases, and 13 bases lay outside the gene matches. CDR3 in amino acids: CASSPRGPGLAGYNEQFF. The CDR3 DNA sequence: TGTGCCAGCAGCCCGCGCGGTCCCGGACTAGCGGGTTACAATGAGCAGTTCTTC.

J is TRBJ2-1 and V is TRBV4-2; tentatively, D is TRBD1 (6 bases). This CDR3 is 13 amino acids long. Germline loops: CDR1 LGHNA, CDR2 YNFKEQ. V was pared by 4 bases and J by 7 bases, with 11 bases between. CDR3 sequence reads: CASSRNQGNEQFF. CDR3 DNA: TGTGCCAGCAGCCGGAATCAGGGGAATGAGCAGTTCTTC.